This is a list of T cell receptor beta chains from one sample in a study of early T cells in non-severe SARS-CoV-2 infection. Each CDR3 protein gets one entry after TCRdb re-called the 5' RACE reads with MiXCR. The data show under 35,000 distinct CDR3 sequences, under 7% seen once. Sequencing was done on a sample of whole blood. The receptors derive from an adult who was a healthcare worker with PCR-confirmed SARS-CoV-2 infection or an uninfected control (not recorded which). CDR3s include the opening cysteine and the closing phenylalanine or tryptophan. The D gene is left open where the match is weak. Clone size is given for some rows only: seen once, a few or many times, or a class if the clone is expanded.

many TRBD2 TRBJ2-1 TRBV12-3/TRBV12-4 TGTGCCAGCAGTTTCAGCTTAGCGGGGAGCTCCTACAATGAGCAGTTCTTC CASSFSLAGSSYNEQFF
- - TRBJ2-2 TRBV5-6 TGTGCCAGCAGCAGGGGCGAATACACCGGGGAGCTGTTTTTT CASSRGEYTGELFF
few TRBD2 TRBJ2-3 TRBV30 TGTGCTGTACTACTAGCGGGTAACACAGATACGCAGTATTTT CAVLLAGNTDTQYF
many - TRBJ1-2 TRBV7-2 TGTGCCAGCAGCTTAGGAGCCCTGGGGAGTAACTATGGCTACACCTTC CASSLGALGSNYGYTF
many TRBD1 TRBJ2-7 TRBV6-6 TGTGCCAGCAGTTCCCACACTCGCCAGGGGGCCCACGAGCAGTACTTC CASSSHTRQGAHEQYF
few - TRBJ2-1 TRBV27 TGTGCCAGCAGAAAACTACTGGACAATGAGCAGTTCTTC CASRKLLDNEQFF
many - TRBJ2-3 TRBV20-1 TGCAGCCCAGGGGCGGGATGGAGAGATACGCAGTATTTT CSPGAGWRDTQYF
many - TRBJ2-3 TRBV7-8 TGTGCCAGCAGCTTAGGAACCTTTCTGATAGATACGCAGTATTTT CASSLGTFLIDTQYF
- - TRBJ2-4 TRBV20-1 TGCAGTGCTAGAGGGGAGAGGGGGAGGCCCCCGTCGGACATTCAGTACTTC CSARGERGRPPSDIQYF
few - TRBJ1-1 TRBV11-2 TGTGCCAGCAGCTTGGCAGACAGACAGAAGAACACTGAAGCTTTCTTT CASSLADRQKNTEAFF
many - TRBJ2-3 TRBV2 TGTGCCAGCAGTGGTCTGAGAAGCACAGATACGCAGTATTTT CASSGLRSTDTQYF